One sample yielded the 20 T cell receptor beta chains listed below, sequenced in a study of response to subunit inactivated influenza vaccine. MiXCR was run by TCRdb on the RT-PCR reads, yielding one entry per CDR3 protein. The sample lists hundreds of thousands of distinct CDR3 sequences, about 15% occurring once. Specimen: PBMCs from blood, collected around two weeks before vaccination. The receptor source for this set is a man in his fifties who received an inactivated influenza vaccine.

The chain carries TRBV27 and TRBJ2-7, with D perhaps TRBD2 (5 bases). V was trimmed by 3 bases and J by 3 bases, leaving 9 bases between them. Germline values: CDR1 MNHEY, CDR2 SMNVEV (reference sequence). This CDR3 comprises 13 residues. The CDR3 DNA follows: TGTGCCAGCAGTTTGTTCGGGAACTACGAGCAGTACTTC. It translates to CASSLFGNYEQYF.

This clonotype has a handful of counts. J is TRBJ2-3 and V is TRBV20-1, with D possibly being TRBD1 (6 bases). CDR3 length equals 15 residues. CDR1 is DFQATT, CDR2 SNEGSKA, per germline (reference sequence). V was pared by 1 base and J by 5 bases, with 16 bases between. Here the CDR3 DNA reads TGCAGTGCTAGAGGAGGCTCAACAGGGAGAGATACGCAGTATTTT. It specifies CSARGGSTGRDTQYF.

The rearrangement joins TRBV13 to TRBJ2-5; D may match TRBD1 or TRBD2 (5 bases each). This CDR3 comprises 16 residues. The germline CDR1 and CDR2 sequences are PRHDT and FYEKMQ (reference sequence). The V end lost 3 bases, the J end lost 2 bases, and 16 bases lay between the germline ends. Here the CDR3 reads CASSFDPGRKQETQYF. The DNA of the CDR3 is TGTGCCAGCAGCTTCGACCCGGGACGTAAGCAAGAGACCCAGTACTTC.

The J gene is TRBJ2-5, the V gene TRBV6-5, with unresolved D. Trimming shortened V by 0 bases and J by 1 base, and 6 bases separated the two germline ends. CDR1 is MNHEY, CDR2 SVGAGI, per germline. The CDR3 is 14 residues long. The CDR3 nucleotides read TGTGCCAGCAGTTACTCTTGGTTCCAAGAGACCCAGTACTTC. Protein product: CASSYSWFQETQYF.

V gene TRBV3-1 combines with J gene TRBJ2-7; 7 bases match TRBD1. The CDR3 is 13 amino acids. In germline, CDR1 is LGHDT, CDR2 YNNKEL (reference sequence). Losses at the gene ends were 4 bases for V and 7 bases for J; bases not matched to a gene: 7. CDR3 sequence: CASSLHRGGEQYF. In nucleotides, the CDR3 is TGTGCCAGCAGCCTCCACAGGGGTGGGGAGCAGTACTTC.

Notes on this clonotype: The junction and the germline gene differ at one end; a read error may be behind it. The chain joins TRBV7-9 to TRBJ2-1; D unclear. Germline loops: CDR1 SEHNR, CDR2 FQNEAQ (reference sequence). The CDR3 is 10 residues long. The CDR3 sequence: CASSSGPLVF. The CDR3 bases are TGTGCCAGCAGCTCCGGGCCGCTGGTCTTC.

This clonotype has ten or more counts. V usage is TRBV6-1 and J usage is TRBJ2-7; a weak D match, TRBD2 (5 bases). Between the trimmed V and J ends, which lost 5 bases and 7 bases, there was a span of 18 bases. There are 14 residues in the CDR3. Germline V CDR1 and CDR2: MNHNS, SASEGT. The CDR3 DNA is TGTGCCAGCAGTCCCCACCGGGCGGGTTGGGAGCAGTACTTC. Translated, it gives CASSPHRAGWEQYF.

This clonotype was detected a few times. The chain employs TRBV2 and TRBJ1-5; tentatively, D is TRBD1 (6 bases). The CDR3 length is 17 residues. V shed 2 bases and J shed 0 bases, with 14 bases lying between them. Looked up from germline, CDR1 is SNHLY and CDR2 is FYNNEI. CDR3 protein: CASSEPGQSYSNQPQHF. In DNA form, the CDR3 reads TGTGCCAGCAGTGAACCCGGACAGAGCTATAGCAATCAGCCCCAGCATTTT.

This clonotype was detected many times. V is TRBV27 and J is TRBJ2-3, with D maybe TRBD1 (6 bases). The V end was cut by 1 base, the J end by 1 base, with 12 bases between. This CDR3 contains 16 residues. The germline V gene encodes CDR1 MNHEY and CDR2 SMNVEV (reference sequence). The CDR3 DNA sequence: TGTGCCAGCAGTTTATTCGGACAGACACGCACAGATACGCAGTATTTT. As protein: CASSLFGQTRTDTQYF.

This clonotype has a count of ten or more. The rearrangement joins TRBV7-9 to TRBJ1-1; D gene unclear. The CDR3 extends over 13 amino acids. CDR1 SEHNR and CDR2 FQNEAQ come from the germline V gene (reference sequence). V was clipped by 2 bases and J by 3 bases, with 7 bases between them. CDR3: CASSLSGDTEAFF. The CDR3 DNA is TGTGCCAGCAGCTTAAGCGGGGACACTGAAGCTTTCTTT.

This clonotype was counted at least ten times. This chain connects TRBV30 to TRBJ2-7, with unresolved D. CDR1 GTSNPN and CDR2 SVGIG come from the germline V gene (reference sequence). The ends were cut back, 0 bases at V and 4 bases at J, with 7 bases in the middle. CDR3 length equals 12 residues. The CDR3 region has the DNA TGTGCCTGGAGTGTAGAAGGGTACGAGCAGTACTTC. The encoded protein is CAWSVEGYEQYF.

Only a few counts were recorded for this clonotype. The J gene is TRBJ2-2, the V gene TRBV27; D remains ambiguous. V shed 4 bases and J shed 4 bases, with 10 bases lying between them. This CDR3 spans 14 amino acids. Germline CDR1 MNHEY, CDR2 SMNVEV (reference sequence). CDR3 bases: TGTGCCAGCAGTTCCCTCTTGGGCACCGGGGAGCTGTTTTTT. Residues: CASSSLLGTGELFF.

This clonotype was counted only a few times. V gene TRBV11-2 combines with J gene TRBJ1-4; D not certain. The length of the CDR3 is 13 residues. The V gene's germline CDR1 is SGHAT and CDR2 FQNNGV. Trimming removed 1 base at V and 5 bases at J, with 5 bases between. CDR3 in amino acids: CASSLGRNEKLFF. Written as DNA, the CDR3 is TGTGCCAGCAGCTTAGGGCGGAATGAAAAACTGTTTTTT.

At least ten counts were recorded for this clonotype. CDR3 region: CASSLNAYEQYF. The DNA of the CDR3 is TGTGCCAGCAGCTTAAACGCCTACGAGCAGTACTTC. This chain links TRBV7-8 with TRBJ2-7; D gene uncertain. V shed 2 bases and J shed 2 bases, with 4 bases lying between them. Per the germline V gene, CDR1 is SGHVS and CDR2 is FQNEAQ. There are 12 residues in the CDR3.

This clonotype was observed many times. The chain joins TRBV12-3 or TRBV12-4 to TRBJ2-5; a weak D match, TRBD1 (6 bases). Trimming took 3 bases from V and 4 from J, leaving 12 bases between them. The CDR3 is 14 amino acids. The CDR3 is CASSFWQGSETQYF. CDR3 coding DNA: TGTGCCAGCAGTTTTTGGCAGGGGTCAGAGACCCAGTACTTC.

The V and J genes are TRBV7-8 and TRBJ2-4; D possibly corresponds to TRBD1 (6 bases). The germline V gene encodes CDR1 SGHVS and CDR2 FQNEAQ. V was trimmed by 1 base and J by 4 bases, leaving 11 bases between them. This CDR3 has 15 residues. The CDR3 region is CASSLEGVAKNIQYF. Written as DNA, the CDR3 is TGTGCCAGCAGCTTAGAGGGGGTAGCAAAAAACATTCAGTACTTC.

This clonotype was detected a few times. The chain is built from TRBV30 and TRBJ1-2, with D hard to call. The V and J ends lost 3 bases and 4 bases respectively, with 15 bases between them. Germline lookup yields CDR1 GTSNPN and CDR2 SVGIG (reference sequence). The CDR3 is 14 residues long. The CDR3 DNA sequence: TGTGCCTGGAGAGGGCGGAAAGGACTCTATGGCTACACCTTC. Translated, it gives CAWRGRKGLYGYTF.

This clonotype was observed a handful of times. This sequence joins TRBV20-1 and TRBJ2-2, with D perhaps TRBD2 (5 bases). V was trimmed by 5 bases and J by 5 bases, leaving 9 bases between them. The CDR3 is 12 residues long. Germline lookup yields CDR1 DFQATT and CDR2 SNEGSKA (reference sequence). The CDR3 nucleotides are TGCAGTGCTTTTAGGACTACCGGGGAGCTGTTTTTT. Protein: CSAFRTTGELFF.

The gene calls are TRBV10-3 and TRBJ2-2; TRBD2 agrees at 15 bases. Germline assignment: CDR1 ENHRY and CDR2 SYGVKD. V was clipped by 4 bases and J by 2 bases; unmatched bases: 5. This CDR3 has 18 residues. CDR3 bases: TGTGCCATCAGTGCAGCGGGACTAGCGGGGGGTAACACCGGGGAGCTGTTTTTT. The encoded protein is CAISAAGLAGGNTGELFF.

The rearrangement joins TRBV7-6 to TRBJ2-5, with D hard to call. Trimming pared 5 bases from V and 4 bases from J, leaving 11 bases between. Germline CDR1 is SGHVS and CDR2 is FNYEAQ. This CDR3 contains 13 residues. The CDR3 region has the DNA TGTGCCAGCAGCAGAGCGTTGGTAGAGACCCAGTACTTC. As protein: CASSRALVETQYF.